Below are 22 T cell receptor beta chains sequenced from a single sample in a study of blood T cell repertoires in COVID-19. Only in-frame clones appear in the TCRdb table, and some are missing; sequencing was by immunoSEQ multiplex PCR. The sample shows approximately 240,000 clones, roughly 82% of them seen only once. Source material: peripheral blood. Receptors were obtained from a woman of 80 years or more with active or convalescent COVID-19.

J is TRBJ1-1 and V is TRBV18; D not certain. Between the trimmed V and J ends, which lost 3 bases and 7 bases, there was a span of 12 bases. This CDR3 has 13 residues. Germline lookup yields CDR1 KGHSH and CDR2 LQKENI. As DNA, the CDR3 is TGTGCCAGCTCACCGCGGGAAGTCGGTGAAGCTTTCTTT. It translates to CASSPREVGEAFF.

The CDR3 sequence is CASSGSVSGDQYF. The DNA for the CDR3 is TGTGCCAGCAGCGGTAGCGTTTCGGGGGATCAGTACTTC. This sequence joins TRBV9 and TRBJ2-7; tentative D call: TRBD2 (6 bases). Germline values: CDR1 SGDLS, CDR2 YYNGEE. Trimming cost V 3 bases and J 10 bases, with 17 bases left between them. The CDR3 consists of 13 residues.

The chain uses TRBV28 and TRBJ1-1; TRBD1 might be the D (5 bases). Trimming took 6 bases from V and 1 from J, leaving 9 bases between them. There are 13 residues in the CDR3. Germline V lookup: CDR1 MDHEN, CDR2 SYDVKM. The CDR3 sequence is CASREQGNTEAFF. The CDR3 nucleotides are TGTGCCAGCAGGGAGCAGGGGAACACTGAAGCTTTCTTT.

The chain recombines TRBV5-1 with TRBJ2-3, with no clear D. Between the trimmed V and J ends, which lost 6 bases and 2 bases, there was a span of 13 bases. Germline V lookup: CDR1 SGHRS, CDR2 YFSETQ. The CDR3 is made up of 14 amino acids. CDR3 nucleotide sequence: TGCGCCAGCACAATGAACATAAACACAGATACGCAGTATTTT. Encoded protein: CASTMNINTDTQYF.

This sequence joins TRBV7-2 and TRBJ2-3; 14 positions match TRBD2. V lost 3 bases, J lost 4 bases, and 3 bases stayed unmatched. The CDR3 is 16 amino acids. The germline gives CDR1 SGHTA, CDR2 FQGNSA. CDR3 nucleotides: TGTGCCAGCAGCTTCCGGACTAGCGGGGGGCCAGATACGCAGTATTTT. As protein: CASSFRTSGGPDTQYF.

The rearrangement links TRBV5-3 to TRBJ1-1; 8 nucleotides line up with TRBD1. TRBV5-3 is an ORF; its function is uncertain. J lost 1 base, V lost 4 bases, and 12 bases had no gene match. The CDR3 extends over 17 amino acids. CDR3 residues: CARSLGTGGAENTEAFF. As DNA, the CDR3 is TGTGCCAGAAGCCTAGGGACAGGAGGAGCCGAGAACACTGAAGCTTTCTTT.

The chain couples TRBV5-1 to TRBJ2-7; D might be TRBD2 (7 bases). There are 14 residues in the CDR3. Germline CDR1 is SGHRS and CDR2 is YFSETQ. Trimming took off 0 bases at V and 8 bases at J, with 15 bases between the two ends. CDR3 residues: CASSLAESGGQQYF. CDR3 sequence (DNA): TGCGCCAGCAGCTTGGCCGAGTCGGGGGGCCAGCAGTACTTC.

In DNA, the CDR3 is TGTGCCAGCAGTGATGGGACGGGGGGTGCCACTGAAGCTTTCTTT. Its translation: CASSDGTGGATEAFF. This chain links TRBV6-2 or TRBV6-3 with TRBJ1-1, with D tentatively TRBD1 (5 bases). CDR1 is MNHEY, CDR2 SVGEGT, per germline. The CDR3 has 15 amino acids. Trimming cost V 5 bases and J 4 bases, with 17 bases left between them.

The chain links TRBV6-5 to TRBJ1-4; D ambiguous. This CDR3 region has 15 residues. V was shortened by 7 bases and J by 0 bases, with 12 bases between the two germline ends. From germline, CDR1 is MNHEY and CDR2 SVGAGI. Here the CDR3 DNA reads TGTGCCAGCAAAACTAACCGGGCAACTAATGAAAAACTGTTTTTT. This translates into CASKTNRATNEKLFF.

This chain connects TRBV6-5 to TRBJ1-2; 11 bases are a match to TRBD1. This CDR3 contains 13 residues. J gave up 7 bases and V 6 bases, and 4 bases lay outside the gene matches. The germline gives CDR1 MNHEY, CDR2 SVGAGI. The DNA of the CDR3 is TGTGCCAGCAGCAGGACAGGGGGCGGTGGCTACACCTTC. It translates to CASSRTGGGGYTF.

The V gene is TRBV4-2, the J gene TRBJ2-2; no clear D. V was cut by 1 base and J by 2 bases, with 8 bases left in between. Germline V lookup: CDR1 LGHNA, CDR2 YNFKEQ. The CDR3 sequence is 15 residues long. Here the CDR3 DNA reads TGTGCCAGCAGCCAAGTGGCGGCAAACACCGGGGAGCTGTTTTTT. It yields the protein CASSQVAANTGELFF.

The chain couples TRBV9 to TRBJ1-2; maybe TRBD1 (5 bases). V lost 4 bases, J lost 2 bases, and 15 bases lay in between. The length of the CDR3 is 15 residues. From germline, CDR1 is SGDLS and CDR2 YYNGEE. The CDR3 bases are TGTGCCAGCAGCCGGGGGAGGGGTGGGAACTATGGCTACACCTTC. Its protein product is CASSRGRGGNYGYTF.

J is TRBJ1-2 and V is TRBV28, with D possibly being TRBD1 (5 bases). The length of the CDR3 is 14 residues. CDR1 and CDR2 from the germline V gene are MDHEN and SYDVKM. Trimming pared 5 bases from V and 3 bases from J, leaving 13 bases between. The chain's CDR3 is CASSAGISDYGYTF. CDR3 DNA sequence: TGTGCCAGCAGTGCAGGGATATCAGACTATGGCTACACCTTC.

V and J are TRBV18 and TRBJ1-1, with D possibly matching TRBD1 (5 bases). V gave up 3 bases and J gave up 5 bases, with 13 bases separating them. Germline assignment: CDR1 KGHSH and CDR2 LQKENI. The CDR3 extends over 14 amino acids. Here the CDR3 reads CASSPTVQLTEAFF. The CDR3 nucleotides read TGTGCCAGCTCACCGACAGTCCAATTAACTGAAGCTTTCTTT.

The chain has TRBV5-4 and TRBJ1-2, with D possibly TRBD1 on 5 matching bases. Germline CDR1 is SGHNT and CDR2 is YYREEE (reference sequence). The CDR3 length is 13 residues. V was cut by 0 bases and J by 8 bases, with 11 bases left in between. CDR3 coding DNA: TGTGCCAGCAGCTTGGATGCAGGGTTCGGCTACACCTTC. Its protein is CASSLDAGFGYTF.

The chain carries TRBV2 and TRBJ1-5; 7 bases are a match to TRBD1. Per the germline V gene, CDR1 is SNHLY and CDR2 is FYNNEI. J was trimmed by 4 bases and V by 7 bases; bases with no gene match: 10. The CDR3 is 15 residues long. The CDR3 here is CASTLGQSGNQPQHF. The CDR3 region has the DNA TGTGCCAGCACCTTGGGACAGAGTGGGAATCAGCCCCAGCATTTT.

The CDR3 DNA follows: TGTGCCAGCAGCGCCCGGGGGGGGTCCCACGAGCAGTACTTC. This translates into CASSARGGSHEQYF. This chain joins TRBV2 and TRBJ2-7; 8 bases are shared with TRBD2. Losses at the gene ends were 6 bases for V and 5 bases for J; bases not matched to a gene: 9. Germline V gene lookup returns CDR1 SNHLY and CDR2 FYNNEI. This CDR3 contains 14 residues. The whole variable domain, remainder taken from reference TRBV2 and TRBJ2-7, is EPEVTQTPSHQVTQMGQEVILRCVPISNHLYFYWYRQILGQKVEFLVSFYNNEISEKSEIFDDQFSVERPDGSNFTLKIRSTKLEDSAMYFCASSARGGSHEQYFGPGTRLTVT.

The V call is TRBV28, the J call TRBJ1-2, with 12 positions matching TRBD1. CDR1 and CDR2 (germline): MDHEN, SYDVKM. The V gene end was trimmed by 3 bases and the J gene end by 8 bases; junction bases not matched to a gene: 13. The CDR3 is 17 residues long. As DNA, the CDR3 is TGTGCCAGCAGTTTCGGGACAGGGGGCTTAATTACCAGGGGCTACACCTTC. Protein sequence: CASSFGTGGLITRGYTF.

About this clone itself: Different DNA sequences within this sample yield the same CDR3. This rearrangement joins TRBV7-9 to TRBJ1-4; 9 bases are a match to TRBD1. Germline CDR1 reads SEHNR; CDR2 reads FQNEAQ (reference sequence). The CDR3 totals 14 residues. V was clipped by 5 bases and J by 8 bases; unmatched bases: 6. The CDR3 protein is CASSAGQGEEKLFF. The CDR3 nucleotides are TGTGCCAGCAGCGCGGGACAGGGTGAGGAAAAACTGTTTTTT. Complete variable domain (other parts from reference TRBV7-9 and TRBJ1-4): DTGVSQNPRHKITKRGQNVTFRCDPISEHNRLYWYRQTLGQGPEFLTYFQNEAQLEKSRLLSDRFSAERPKGSFSTLEIQRTEQGDSAMYLCASSAGQGEEKLFFGSGTQLSVL.

This clone was seen a handful of times. The chain combines TRBV19 with TRBJ1-1, with D uncertain. V lost 3 bases and J lost 0, with 11 bases in between. Germline-derived CDR1 and CDR2 are LNHDA and SQIVND (reference sequence). The CDR3 is made up of 15 amino acids. The CDR3 region has the DNA TGTGCCAGTAGTATCTCGGGTATTGTGAACACTGAAGCTTTCTTT. It is translated as CASSISGIVNTEAFF. Filled out from reference TRBV19 and TRBJ1-1, the complete variable domain reads DGGITQSPKYLFRKEGQNVTLSCEQNLNHDAMYWYRQDPGQGLRLIYYSQIVNDFQKGDIAEGYSVSREKKESFPLTVTSAQKNPTAFYLCASSISGIVNTEAFFGQGTRLTVV.

The chain is built from TRBV5-1 and TRBJ2-1, with D possibly TRBD1 on 5 matching bases. The germline V and J ends were trimmed by 0 bases and 9 bases, with 16 bases remaining between them. Per the germline V gene, CDR1 is SGHRS and CDR2 is YFSETQ. The CDR3 contains 15 residues. This CDR3 is CASSLDVTGALEQFF. The CDR3, as DNA: TGCGCCAGCAGCTTGGATGTTACAGGCGCTCTTGAGCAGTTCTTC.

The V call is TRBV6-4, the J call TRBJ2-3, with D tentatively TRBD1 (6 bases). With 3 bases removed from V and 4 bases from J, the gap between germline ends came to 8 bases. CDR1 and CDR2 (germline): MRHNA, SNTAGT. The CDR3 spans 13 residues. CDR3 residues: CASSEQGPDTQYF. The CDR3 region has the DNA TGTGCCAGCAGTGAACAGGGCCCAGATACGCAGTATTTT.